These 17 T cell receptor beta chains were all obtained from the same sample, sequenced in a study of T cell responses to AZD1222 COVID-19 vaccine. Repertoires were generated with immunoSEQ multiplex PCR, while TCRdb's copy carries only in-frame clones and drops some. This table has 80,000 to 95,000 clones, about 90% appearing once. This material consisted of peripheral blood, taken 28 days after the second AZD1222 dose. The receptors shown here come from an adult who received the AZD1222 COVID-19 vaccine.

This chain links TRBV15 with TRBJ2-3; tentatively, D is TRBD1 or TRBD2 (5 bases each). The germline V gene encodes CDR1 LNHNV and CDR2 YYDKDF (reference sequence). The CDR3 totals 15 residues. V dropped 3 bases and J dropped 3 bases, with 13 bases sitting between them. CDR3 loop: CATSRVWDGTDTQYF. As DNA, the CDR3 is TGTGCCACCAGCAGGGTTTGGGACGGTACAGATACGCAGTATTTT.

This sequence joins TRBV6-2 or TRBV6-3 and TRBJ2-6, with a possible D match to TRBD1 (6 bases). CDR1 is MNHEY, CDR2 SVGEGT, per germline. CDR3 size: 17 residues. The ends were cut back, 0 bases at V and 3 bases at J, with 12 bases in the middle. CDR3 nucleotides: TGTGCCAGCAGTTACTCTGCTCGCAGGGGTGGGGCCAACGTCCTGACTTTC. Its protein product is CASSYSARRGGANVLTF.

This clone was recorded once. The CDR3 reads CASSTPFGRDDGYTF. In DNA form, the CDR3 reads TGTGCCAGTAGTACCCCCTTCGGCAGGGACGATGGCTACACCTTC. The chain has TRBV19 and TRBJ1-2; D may be TRBD1 (5 bases). Germline CDR1 and CDR2: LNHDA and SQIVND (reference sequence). The V end lost 4 bases, the J end lost 6 bases, and 18 bases lay between the germline ends. The CDR3 runs 15 residues.

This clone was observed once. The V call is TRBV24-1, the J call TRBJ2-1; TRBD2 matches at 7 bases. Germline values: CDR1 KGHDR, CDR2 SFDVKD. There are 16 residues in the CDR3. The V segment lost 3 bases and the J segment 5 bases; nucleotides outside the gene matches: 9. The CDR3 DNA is TGTGCCACCAGTGATCCCCGGACTAGATCTGACAATGAGCAGTTCTTC. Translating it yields CATSDPRTRSDNEQFF.

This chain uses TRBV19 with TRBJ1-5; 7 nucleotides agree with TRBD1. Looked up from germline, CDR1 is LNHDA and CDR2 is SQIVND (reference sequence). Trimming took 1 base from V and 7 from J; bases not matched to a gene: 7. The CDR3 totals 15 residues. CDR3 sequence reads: CASSIADRSSQPQHF. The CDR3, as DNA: TGTGCCAGTAGTATAGCGGACAGGAGTTCACAGCCCCAGCATTTT.

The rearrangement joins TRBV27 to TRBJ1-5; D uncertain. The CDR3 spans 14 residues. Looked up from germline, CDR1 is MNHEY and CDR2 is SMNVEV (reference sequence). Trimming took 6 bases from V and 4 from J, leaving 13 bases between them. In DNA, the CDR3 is TGTGCCAGCAGGGGCTTAGAGCGGAATCAGCCCCAGCATTTT. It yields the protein CASRGLERNQPQHF.

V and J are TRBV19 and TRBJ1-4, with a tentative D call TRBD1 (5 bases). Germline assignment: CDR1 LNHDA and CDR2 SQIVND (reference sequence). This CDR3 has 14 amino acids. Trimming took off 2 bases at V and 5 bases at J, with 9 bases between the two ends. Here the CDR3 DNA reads TGTGCCAGTAGTATAACTGGGGACAATGAAAAACTGTTTTTT. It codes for CASSITGDNEKLFF.

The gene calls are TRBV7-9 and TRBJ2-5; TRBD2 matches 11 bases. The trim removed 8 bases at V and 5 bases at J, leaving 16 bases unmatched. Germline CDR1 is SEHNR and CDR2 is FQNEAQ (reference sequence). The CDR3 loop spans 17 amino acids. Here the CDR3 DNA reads TGTGCCAGCCGCTGGGGTAATAGCGGGAGGGCCAGGGAGACCCAGTACTTC. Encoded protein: CASRWGNSGRARETQYF.

The CDR3 reads CASSLVADYNEQFF. Written as DNA, the CDR3 is TGCGCCAGCAGCTTGGTTGCAGATTACAATGAGCAGTTCTTC. V gene TRBV5-1 combines with J gene TRBJ2-1; no firm D call. In germline, CDR1 is SGHRS, CDR2 YFSETQ. The germline V and J ends were trimmed by 0 bases and 4 bases, with 8 bases remaining between them. The CDR3 covers 14 residues.

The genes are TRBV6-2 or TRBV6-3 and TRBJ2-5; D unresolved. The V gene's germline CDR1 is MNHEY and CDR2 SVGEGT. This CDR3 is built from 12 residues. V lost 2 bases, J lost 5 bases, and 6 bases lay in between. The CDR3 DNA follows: TGTGCCAGCAGTTACGGATGGGAGACCCAGTACTTC. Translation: CASSYGWETQYF.

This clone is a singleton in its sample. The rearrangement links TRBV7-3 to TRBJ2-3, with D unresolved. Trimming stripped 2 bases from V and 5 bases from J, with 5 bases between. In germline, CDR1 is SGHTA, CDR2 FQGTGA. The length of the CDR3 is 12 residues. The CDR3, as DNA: TGTGCCAGCAGCTTATGGGGAGATACGCAGTATTTT. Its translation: CASSLWGDTQYF.

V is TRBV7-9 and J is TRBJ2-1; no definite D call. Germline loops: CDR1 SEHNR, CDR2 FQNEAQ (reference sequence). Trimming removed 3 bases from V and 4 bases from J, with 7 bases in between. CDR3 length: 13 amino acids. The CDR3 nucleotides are TGTGCCAGCAGCTTCCTGGATTACAATGAGCAGTTCTTC. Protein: CASSFLDYNEQFF.

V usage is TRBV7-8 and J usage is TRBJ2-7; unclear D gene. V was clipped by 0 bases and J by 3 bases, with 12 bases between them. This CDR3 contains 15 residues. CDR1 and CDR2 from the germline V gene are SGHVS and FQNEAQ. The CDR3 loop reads CASSLARGRFYEQYF. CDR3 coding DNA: TGTGCCAGCAGCTTAGCGCGCGGCAGATTCTACGAGCAGTACTTC.

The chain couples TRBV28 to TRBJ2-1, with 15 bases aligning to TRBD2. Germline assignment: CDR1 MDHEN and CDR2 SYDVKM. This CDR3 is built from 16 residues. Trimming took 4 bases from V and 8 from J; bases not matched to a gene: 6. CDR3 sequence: CASSSGTSGRIYEQFF. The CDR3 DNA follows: TGTGCCAGCAGTTCCGGGACTAGCGGGAGGATCTATGAGCAGTTCTTC. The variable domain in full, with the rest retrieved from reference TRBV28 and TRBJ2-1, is DVKVTQSSRYLVKRTGEKVFLECVQDMDHENMFWYRQDPGLGLRLIYFSYDVKMKEKGDIPEGYSVSREKKERFSLILESASTNQTSMYLCASSSGTSGRIYEQFFGPGTRLTVL.

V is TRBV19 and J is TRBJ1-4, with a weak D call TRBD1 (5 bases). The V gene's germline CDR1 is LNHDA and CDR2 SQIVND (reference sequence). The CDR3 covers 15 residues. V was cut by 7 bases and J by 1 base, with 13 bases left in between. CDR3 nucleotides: TGTGCCAGTAACTGGGGAAGGGGAACTAATGAAAAACTGTTTTTT. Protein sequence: CASNWGRGTNEKLFF.

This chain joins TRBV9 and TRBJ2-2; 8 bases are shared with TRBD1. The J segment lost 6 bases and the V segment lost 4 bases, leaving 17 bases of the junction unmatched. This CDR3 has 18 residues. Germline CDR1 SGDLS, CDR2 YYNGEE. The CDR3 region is CASSPRSTQGVRAGELFF. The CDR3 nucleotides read TGTGCCAGCAGCCCCCGATCGACACAGGGGGTACGCGCCGGGGAGCTGTTTTTT.

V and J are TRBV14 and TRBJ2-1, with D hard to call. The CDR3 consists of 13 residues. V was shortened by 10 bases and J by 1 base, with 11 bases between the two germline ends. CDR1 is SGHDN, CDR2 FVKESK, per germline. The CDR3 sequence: CAIKGDSYNEQFF. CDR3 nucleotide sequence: TGTGCCATTAAGGGCGATTCCTACAATGAGCAGTTCTTC.